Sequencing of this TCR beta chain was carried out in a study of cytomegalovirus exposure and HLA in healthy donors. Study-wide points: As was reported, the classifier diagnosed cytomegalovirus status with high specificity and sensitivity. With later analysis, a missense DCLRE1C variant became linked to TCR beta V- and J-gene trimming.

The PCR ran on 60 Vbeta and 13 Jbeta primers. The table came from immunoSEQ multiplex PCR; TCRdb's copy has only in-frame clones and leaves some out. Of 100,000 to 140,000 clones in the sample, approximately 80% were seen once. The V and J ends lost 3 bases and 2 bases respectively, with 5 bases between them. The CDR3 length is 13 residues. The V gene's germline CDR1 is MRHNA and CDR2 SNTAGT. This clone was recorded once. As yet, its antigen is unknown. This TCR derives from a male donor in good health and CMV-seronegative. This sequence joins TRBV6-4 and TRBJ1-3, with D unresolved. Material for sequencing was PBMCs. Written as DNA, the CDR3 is TGTGCCAGCAGTGAACAGCCTGGAAACACCATATATTTT. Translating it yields CASSEQPGNTIYF.